This TCR beta chain was found in a study of identical twins. Trimming removed 1 base at V and 1 base at J, with 4 bases between. There are 14 residues in the CDR3. CDR1 and CDR2 (germline): LNHDA, SQIVND (reference sequence). Among all donors, each was a healthy Caucasian. Each cDNA held unique molecular identifiers, and template switching gave it a universal primer site. TCRdb analysed the 5' RACE reads with MiXCR anew, one entry per CDR3 protein. The repertoire holds 500,000 or so distinct CDR3 sequences, with 14% as singletons. The same data also contributed to another study, on yellow fever vaccine responses in identical twins.

This clonotype originated in a woman younger than 30 in good health. This chain uses TRBV19 with TRBJ2-2; D not certain. Source material: CD4+ T cells sorted from blood. The DNA of the CDR3 is TGTGCCAGTAGTATAGTGGAGAACACCGGGGAGCTGTTTTTT. It specifies CASSIVENTGELFF.